This TCR beta chain stems from a study of circulating and synovial CD4+ cells in juvenile arthritis. General study findings and limits: Circulating pathogenic-like and bulk T cells looked alike by Vbeta family usage. Some such blood samples were as oligoclonal as synovium.

Repertoires were generated with immunoSEQ multiplex PCR, while TCRdb's copy carries only in-frame clones and drops some. Found here are tens of thousands of clones, roughly 95% of them singletons; the top ten hold around 0.17%. Germline-derived CDR1 and CDR2 are MNHEY and SMNVEV (reference sequence). The CDR3 length is 14 residues. With 5 bases removed from V and 2 bases from J, the gap between germline ends came to 10 bases. Turning to this clone: Its antigen is currently unknown.

What was sequenced was CD4+ T cells from blood. V is TRBV27 and J is TRBJ2-1, with unresolved D. The receptor comes from a human donor with juvenile idiopathic arthritis. CDR3 sequence: CASSSRAPYNEQFF. The CDR3 DNA reads as TGTGCCAGCAGTAGTAGAGCACCCTACAATGAGCAGTTCTTC.